This is a list of T cell receptor beta chains from one sample in a study of T cell responses to AZD1222 COVID-19 vaccine. Sequencing used immunoSEQ multiplex PCR; TCRdb keeps in-frame clones, though not all of them. Of approximately 74,000 clones in the sample, roughly four fifths were seen once. The sequences come from peripheral blood, collected on day 0 of AZD1222 vaccination. Receptor source: an adult in good health. Both conserved end residues are part of each CDR3. Fields, in order: D gene, clone size, CDR3 length, J gene, V gene, CDR3 DNA, CDR3 protein. D genes are given only for firm matches. Rows give clone size only sometimes, using once, few, many, or a class for an expanded clone.

d_call: TRBD1
clone_size: -
cdr3_length: 15
j_call: TRBJ2-4
v_call: TRBV7-6
cdr3_nt: TGTGCCAGCAGCGGACCGGGACAGGGAACGAACATTCAGTACTTC
cdr3_aa: CASSGPGQGTNIQYF

d_call: TRBD1
clone_size: once
cdr3_length: 12
j_call: TRBJ1-1
v_call: TRBV19
cdr3_nt: TGTGCCAGTAGTATGGGACAGGCTGAAGCTTTCTTT
cdr3_aa: CASSMGQAEAFF

d_call: TRBD2
clone_size: -
cdr3_length: 18
j_call: TRBJ2-1
v_call: TRBV7-6
cdr3_nt: TGTGCCAGCAGCTTAGTAGCGGGAGGATTACTCTCCTACAATGAGCAGTTCTTC
cdr3_aa: CASSLVAGGLLSYNEQFF

d_call: -
clone_size: once
cdr3_length: 13
j_call: TRBJ1-2
v_call: TRBV12-3/TRBV12-4
cdr3_nt: TGTGCCAGCAGTTTTGACCAAAACTATGGCTACACCTTC
cdr3_aa: CASSFDQNYGYTF

d_call: TRBD2
clone_size: -
cdr3_length: 19
j_call: TRBJ2-5
v_call: TRBV15
cdr3_nt: TGTGCCACCAGCAGAGATCCGACTAGCGGGGGGAGAGGGCAAGAGACCCAGTACTTC
cdr3_aa: CATSRDPTSGGRGQETQYF

d_call: TRBD1
clone_size: -
cdr3_length: 13
j_call: TRBJ1-1
v_call: TRBV12-3/TRBV12-4
cdr3_nt: TGTGCCAGCAGCCCGACAGGGCCCACTGAAGCTTTCTTT
cdr3_aa: CASSPTGPTEAFF

d_call: -
clone_size: -
cdr3_length: 12
j_call: TRBJ1-4
v_call: TRBV3-1/TRBV3-2
cdr3_nt: TGTGCCAGCAGCCAAGATAGGGAAAAACTGTTTTTT
cdr3_aa: CASSQDREKLFF

d_call: TRBD1
clone_size: -
cdr3_length: 16
j_call: TRBJ1-2
v_call: TRBV27
cdr3_nt: TGTGCCAGCAGTCGCACCGGGACAGTCCTTAACTATGGCTACACCTTC
cdr3_aa: CASSRTGTVLNYGYTF

d_call: TRBD1
clone_size: -
cdr3_length: 18
j_call: TRBJ2-1
v_call: TRBV24-1
cdr3_nt: TGTGCCACCAGTGATTCCCCCGGGACAGGGATCTCCTACAATGAGCAGTTCTTC
cdr3_aa: CATSDSPGTGISYNEQFF

d_call: TRBD1
clone_size: once
cdr3_length: 16
j_call: TRBJ1-2
v_call: TRBV7-2
cdr3_nt: TGTGCCAGCAGCTTAACGACGACAGGGGACGGCTTTGGCTACACCTTC
cdr3_aa: CASSLTTTGDGFGYTF

d_call: -
clone_size: -
cdr3_length: 14
j_call: TRBJ1-1
v_call: TRBV4-3
cdr3_nt: TGCGCCAGCAGCCAAGTACGAATGAACACTGAAGCTTTCTTT
cdr3_aa: CASSQVRMNTEAFF

d_call: -
clone_size: -
cdr3_length: 12
j_call: TRBJ1-2
v_call: TRBV12-3/TRBV12-4
cdr3_nt: TGTGCCAGCAGTGGGAACAGTCCTGGCTACACCTTC
cdr3_aa: CASSGNSPGYTF

d_call: TRBD1
clone_size: -
cdr3_length: 15
j_call: TRBJ1-4
v_call: TRBV5-4
cdr3_nt: TGTGCCAGCAGCGGACCGGGACAGGCTAATGAAAAACTGTTTTTT
cdr3_aa: CASSGPGQANEKLFF

d_call: -
clone_size: -
cdr3_length: 14
j_call: TRBJ2-5
v_call: TRBV6-5
cdr3_nt: TGTGCCAGCAGTCCGGGACGGATCCAAGAGACCCAGTACTTC
cdr3_aa: CASSPGRIQETQYF

d_call: TRBD1
clone_size: -
cdr3_length: 15
j_call: TRBJ2-5
v_call: TRBV2
cdr3_nt: TGTGCCAGCAGTGTGGAGTCCGGGGACAGAGAGACCCAGTACTTC
cdr3_aa: CASSVESGDRETQYF

d_call: -
clone_size: -
cdr3_length: 14
j_call: TRBJ1-2
v_call: TRBV10-3
cdr3_nt: TGTGCCATCAGACAGGGAAGTTCTAACTATGGCTACACCTTC
cdr3_aa: CAIRQGSSNYGYTF

d_call: -
clone_size: once
cdr3_length: 14
j_call: TRBJ1-2
v_call: TRBV9
cdr3_nt: TGTGCCAGCACCGCTACCCTAATGGGGTATGGCTACACCTTC
cdr3_aa: CASTATLMGYGYTF

d_call: TRBD1
clone_size: -
cdr3_length: 16
j_call: TRBJ2-5
v_call: TRBV7-9
cdr3_nt: TGTGCCAGCAGCGAACCCGAGGGGGCATGGCAAGAGACCCAGTACTTC
cdr3_aa: CASSEPEGAWQETQYF

d_call: TRBD2
clone_size: few
cdr3_length: 17
j_call: TRBJ2-7
v_call: TRBV13
cdr3_nt: TGTGCCAGCAGCGAAGGACTAGCGGGAGGGCCCTCCTACGAGCAGTACTTC
cdr3_aa: CASSEGLAGGPSYEQYF

d_call: TRBD1
clone_size: -
cdr3_length: 16
j_call: TRBJ1-2
v_call: TRBV9
cdr3_nt: TGTGCCAGCAGCGACTCTCGGACAGGGCCATCTGGGGGCTACACCTTC
cdr3_aa: CASSDSRTGPSGGYTF

d_call: TRBD1
clone_size: -
cdr3_length: 14
j_call: TRBJ2-7
v_call: TRBV5-6
cdr3_nt: TGTGCCAGCTCTAGGGACAGGGGGACTACCGAGCAGTACTTC
cdr3_aa: CASSRDRGTTEQYF

d_call: -
clone_size: -
cdr3_length: 15
j_call: TRBJ2-3
v_call: TRBV27
cdr3_nt: TGTGCCAGCAGTTTACGGGGAACCCCATCGGATACGCAGTATTTT
cdr3_aa: CASSLRGTPSDTQYF

d_call: -
clone_size: -
cdr3_length: 13
j_call: TRBJ2-7
v_call: TRBV9
cdr3_nt: TGTGCCAGCAGCGTAGGACTAGACGACGAGCAGTACTTC
cdr3_aa: CASSVGLDDEQYF

d_call: -
clone_size: -
cdr3_length: 15
j_call: TRBJ1-1
v_call: TRBV3-1/TRBV3-2
cdr3_nt: TGTGCCAGCAGCCAGTATATAGGGAAAAACACTGAAGCTTTCTTT
cdr3_aa: CASSQYIGKNTEAFF

d_call: TRBD1
clone_size: -
cdr3_length: 16
j_call: TRBJ2-1
v_call: TRBV10-3
cdr3_nt: TGTGCCATCAGTGAGAAGTCCGGGACAGCCGACAATGAGCAGTTCTTC
cdr3_aa: CAISEKSGTADNEQFF

d_call: TRBD1
clone_size: -
cdr3_length: 15
j_call: TRBJ1-4
v_call: TRBV19
cdr3_nt: TGTGCCAGTACCACCGGGACAGGGGCTAATGAAAAACTGTTTTTT
cdr3_aa: CASTTGTGANEKLFF

d_call: -
clone_size: once
cdr3_length: 13
j_call: TRBJ1-4
v_call: TRBV25-1
cdr3_nt: TGTGCCAGCAGTGAAGGGGGCAATGAAAAACTGTTTTTT
cdr3_aa: CASSEGGNEKLFF